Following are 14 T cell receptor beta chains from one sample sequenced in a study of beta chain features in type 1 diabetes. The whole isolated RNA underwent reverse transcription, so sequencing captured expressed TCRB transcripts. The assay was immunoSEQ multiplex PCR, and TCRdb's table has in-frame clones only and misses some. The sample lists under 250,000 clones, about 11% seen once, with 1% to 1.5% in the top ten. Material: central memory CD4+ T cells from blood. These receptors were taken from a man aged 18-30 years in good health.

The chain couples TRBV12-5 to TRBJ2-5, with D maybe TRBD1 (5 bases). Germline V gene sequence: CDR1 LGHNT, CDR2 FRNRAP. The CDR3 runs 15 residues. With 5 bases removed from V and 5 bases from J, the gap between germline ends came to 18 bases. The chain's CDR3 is CASGTTGPAGETQYF. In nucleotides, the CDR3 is TGTGCTAGTGGTACGACCGGGCCGGCAGGGGAGACCCAGTACTTC. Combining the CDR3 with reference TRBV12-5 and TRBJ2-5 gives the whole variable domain DARVTQTPRHKVTEMGQEVTMRCQPILGHNTVFWYRQTMMQGLELLAYFRNRAPLDDSGMPKDRFSAEMPDATLATLKIQPSEPRDSAVYFCASGTTGPAGETQYFGPGTRLLVL.

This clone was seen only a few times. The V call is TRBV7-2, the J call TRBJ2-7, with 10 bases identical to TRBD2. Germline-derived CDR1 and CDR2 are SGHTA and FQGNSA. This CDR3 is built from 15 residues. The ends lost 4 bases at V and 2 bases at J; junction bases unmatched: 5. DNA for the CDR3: TGTGCCAGCAGCTCTAGGACTAGCGGCGCCTACGAGCAGTACTTC. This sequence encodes CASSSRTSGAYEQYF.

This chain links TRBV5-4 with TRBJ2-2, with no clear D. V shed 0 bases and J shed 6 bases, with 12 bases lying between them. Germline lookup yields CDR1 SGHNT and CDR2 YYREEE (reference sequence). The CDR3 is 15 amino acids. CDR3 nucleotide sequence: TGTGCCAGCAGCTTGGCACCAGCTAGAGCCGGGGAGCTGTTTTTT. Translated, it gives CASSLAPARAGELFF.

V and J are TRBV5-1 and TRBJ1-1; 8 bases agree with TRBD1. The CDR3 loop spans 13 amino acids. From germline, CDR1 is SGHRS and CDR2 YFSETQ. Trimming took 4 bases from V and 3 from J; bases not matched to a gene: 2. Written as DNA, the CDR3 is TGCGCCAGCAGCGCGACAGGGGACACTGAAGCTTTCTTT. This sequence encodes CASSATGDTEAFF.

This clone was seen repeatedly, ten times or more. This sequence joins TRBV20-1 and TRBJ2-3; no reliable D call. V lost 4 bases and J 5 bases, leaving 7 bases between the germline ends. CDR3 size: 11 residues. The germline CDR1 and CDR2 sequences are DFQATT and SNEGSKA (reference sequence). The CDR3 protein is CSAMPKDTQYF. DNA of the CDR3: TGCAGTGCTATGCCGAAAGATACGCAGTATTTT.

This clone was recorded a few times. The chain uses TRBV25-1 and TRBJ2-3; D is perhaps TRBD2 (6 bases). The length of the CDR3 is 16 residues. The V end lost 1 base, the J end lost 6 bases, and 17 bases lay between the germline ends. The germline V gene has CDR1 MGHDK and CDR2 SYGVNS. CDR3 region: CASSELGAGKRDTQYF. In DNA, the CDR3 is TGTGCCAGCAGTGAATTAGGGGCGGGAAAAAGGGATACGCAGTATTTT.

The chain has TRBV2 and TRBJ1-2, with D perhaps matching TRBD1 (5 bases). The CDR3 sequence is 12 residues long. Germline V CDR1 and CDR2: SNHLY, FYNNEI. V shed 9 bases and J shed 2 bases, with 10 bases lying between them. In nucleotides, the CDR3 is TGTGCCAGAGCCAGGGTCAACTATGGCTACACCTTC. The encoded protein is CARARVNYGYTF.

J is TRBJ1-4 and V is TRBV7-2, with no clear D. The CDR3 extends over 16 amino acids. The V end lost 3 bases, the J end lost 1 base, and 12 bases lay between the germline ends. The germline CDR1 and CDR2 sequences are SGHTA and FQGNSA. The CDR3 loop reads CASSFSRVGTNEKLFF. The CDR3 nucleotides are TGTGCCAGCAGCTTCAGTAGGGTTGGAACTAATGAAAAACTGTTTTTT. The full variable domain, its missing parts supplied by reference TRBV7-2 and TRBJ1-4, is GAGVSQSPSNKVTEKGKDVELRCDPISGHTALYWYRQSLGQGLEFLIYFQGNSAPDKSGLPSDRFSAERTGGSVSTLTIQRTQQEDSAVYLCASSFSRVGTNEKLFFGSGTQLSVL.

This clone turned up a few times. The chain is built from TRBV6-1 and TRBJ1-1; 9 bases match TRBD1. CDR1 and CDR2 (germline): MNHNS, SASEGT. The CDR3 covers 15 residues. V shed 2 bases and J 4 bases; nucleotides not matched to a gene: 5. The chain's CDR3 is CASSEWDREGTEAFF. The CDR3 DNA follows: TGTGCCAGCAGTGAATGGGACAGGGAGGGCACTGAAGCTTTCTTT.

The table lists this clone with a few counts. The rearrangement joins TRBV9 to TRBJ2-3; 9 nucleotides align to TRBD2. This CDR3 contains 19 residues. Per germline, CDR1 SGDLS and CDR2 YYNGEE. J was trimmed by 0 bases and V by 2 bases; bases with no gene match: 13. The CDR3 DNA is TGTGCCAGCAGCGTTACCTCTTCCGGTACTAGCGGGAGCACAGATACGCAGTATTTT. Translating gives CASSVTSSGTSGSTDTQYF.

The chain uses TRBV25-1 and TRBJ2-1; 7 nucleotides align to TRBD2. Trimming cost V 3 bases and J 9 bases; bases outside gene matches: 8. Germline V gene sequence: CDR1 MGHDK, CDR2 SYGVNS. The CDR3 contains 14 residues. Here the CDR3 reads CASSESGGRLEQFF. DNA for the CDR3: TGTGCCAGCAGTGAGTCCGGCGGGAGACTTGAGCAGTTCTTC.

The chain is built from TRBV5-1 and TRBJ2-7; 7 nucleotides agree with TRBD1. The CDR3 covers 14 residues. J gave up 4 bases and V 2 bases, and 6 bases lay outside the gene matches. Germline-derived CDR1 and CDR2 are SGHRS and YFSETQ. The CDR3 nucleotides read TGCGCCAGCAGCTTCGAGACAGGGCGGTACGAGCAGTACTTC. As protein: CASSFETGRYEQYF. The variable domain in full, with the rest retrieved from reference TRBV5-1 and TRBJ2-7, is KAGVTQTPRYLIKTRGQQVTLSCSPISGHRSVSWYQQTPGQGLQFLFEYFSETQRNKGNFPGRFSGRQFSNSRSEMNVSTLELGDSALYLCASSFETGRYEQYFGPGTRLTVT.

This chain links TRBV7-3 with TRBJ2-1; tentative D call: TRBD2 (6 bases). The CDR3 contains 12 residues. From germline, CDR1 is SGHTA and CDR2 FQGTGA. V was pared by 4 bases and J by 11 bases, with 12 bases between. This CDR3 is CASSSTAGKQFF. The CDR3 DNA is TGTGCCAGCAGCTCCACGGCGGGGAAGCAGTTCTTC.

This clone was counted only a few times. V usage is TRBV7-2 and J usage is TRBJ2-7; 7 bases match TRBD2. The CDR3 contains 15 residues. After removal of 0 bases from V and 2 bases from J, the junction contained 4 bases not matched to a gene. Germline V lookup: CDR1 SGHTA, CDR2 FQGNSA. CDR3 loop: CASSLADGLAYEQYF. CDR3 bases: TGTGCCAGCAGCTTAGCGGATGGACTAGCCTACGAGCAGTACTTC.